The 8 T cell receptor beta chains below all came from one sample that was sequenced in a study of T cells after yellow fever vaccination. MiXCR was run by TCRdb on the 5' RACE reads, yielding one entry per CDR3 protein. The sample contains 200,000 to 300,000 distinct CDR3 sequences, approximately 12% of which appear only once. This material consisted of CD4+ T cells sorted from PBMCs, taken 45 days after the yellow fever booster vaccination. The source of these receptors is a man younger than 40 who received the YFV17D yellow fever vaccine.

This clonotype was detected a few times. This chain joins TRBV29-1 and TRBJ1-2; D gene ambiguous. With 6 bases removed from V and 0 bases from J, the gap between germline ends came to 14 bases. CDR3 size: 14 residues. In germline, CDR1 is SQVTM, CDR2 ANQGSEA. The CDR3 is CSVRLSGPNYGYTF. CDR3 nucleotide sequence: TGCAGCGTCCGATTAAGTGGACCTAACTATGGCTACACCTTC.

This clonotype was observed a handful of times. The chain has TRBV19 and TRBJ1-5, with TRBD1 matching over 7 bases. J gave up 7 bases and V 1 base, and 7 bases lay outside the gene matches. This CDR3 has 15 residues. Germline V gives CDR1 LNHDA, CDR2 SQIVND (reference sequence). CDR3: CASSIGGTEGQPQHF. The CDR3 nucleotides read TGTGCCAGTAGTATAGGAGGGACAGAAGGCCAGCCCCAGCATTTT.

The CDR3, as DNA: TGCAGTGCTAGAGATAGACTCCGGGACTCCTTAGCCAAAAACATTCAGTACTTC. Translating it yields CSARDRLRDSLAKNIQYF. V gene TRBV20-1 combines with J gene TRBJ2-4, with a weak D call TRBD2 (6 bases). The germline CDR1 and CDR2 sequences are DFQATT and SNEGSKA (reference sequence). The CDR3 runs 18 residues. The V and J ends lost 0 bases and 0 bases respectively, with 18 bases between them.

This clonotype was seen many times. The chain carries TRBV18 and TRBJ2-6, with 7 bases that match TRBD1. V shed 2 bases and J 1 base; nucleotides not matched to a gene: 8. Per germline, CDR1 KGHSH and CDR2 LQKENI. This CDR3 is built from 18 residues. CDR3 nucleotides: TGTGCCAGCTCACCAAAAGGGGGCGATCAATCTGGGGCCAACGTCCTGACTTTC. Translation gives CASSPKGGDQSGANVLTF. Full variable domain (missing parts from reference TRBV18 and TRBJ2-6): NAGVMQNPRHLVRRRGQEARLRCSPMKGHSHVYWYRQLPEEGLKFMVYLQKENIIDESGMPKERFSAEFPKEGPSILRIQQVVRGDSAAYFCASSPKGGDQSGANVLTFGAGSRLTVL.

This chain connects TRBV7-8 to TRBJ2-7; the match to TRBD2 covers 15 bases. This CDR3 comprises 17 residues. Germline-derived CDR1 and CDR2 are SGHVS and FQNEAQ. Trimming cost V 5 bases and J 5 bases; bases outside gene matches: 10. CDR3 residues: CASSPPGLAGGGNEQYF. In DNA, the CDR3 is TGTGCCAGCAGCCCCCCGGGACTAGCGGGAGGAGGTAACGAGCAGTACTTC.

This clonotype was picked up a small number of times. The chain employs TRBV7-8 and TRBJ2-1, with 9 nucleotides matching TRBD1. V lost 1 base and J lost 9; bases outside the gene matches: 7. The CDR3 contains 15 residues. Germline values: CDR1 SGHVS, CDR2 FQNEAQ. CDR3 protein: CASSLVGTGPPEQFF. CDR3 coding DNA: TGTGCCAGCAGCTTAGTCGGGACAGGGCCCCCTGAGCAGTTCTTC.

In this sample, this clonotype turned up a few times. The chain recombines TRBV20-1 with TRBJ2-3; D might be TRBD1 (5 bases). Germline-derived CDR1 and CDR2 are DFQATT and SNEGSKA (reference sequence). The CDR3 length is 14 residues. Trimming pared 5 bases from V and 3 bases from J, leaving 15 bases between. The CDR3 spells CSAQQVHGTDTQYF. CDR3 DNA sequence: TGCAGTGCTCAACAGGTCCATGGAACAGATACGCAGTATTTT.

This clonotype was observed a handful of times. The chain links TRBV11-3 to TRBJ2-5; 9 bases fit TRBD2. There are 15 residues in the CDR3. Trimming cost V 4 bases and J 4 bases; bases outside gene matches: 7. Germline assignment: CDR1 SGHNT and CDR2 YENEEA. CDR3 sequence: CASSSHSGSGETQYF. As DNA, the CDR3 is TGTGCCAGCAGCTCACATAGCGGGAGTGGAGAGACCCAGTACTTC.